This entry lists 17 T cell receptor beta chains sequenced from one sample in a study of vaccination effects on CD4 cells after COVID-19. Sequencing used immunoSEQ multiplex PCR; TCRdb keeps in-frame clones, though not all of them. The sample has 30,000 to 35,000 clones; around 80% are singletons. Their target antigens are unknown. Within the ViraFEST assay, antigen-specific CD4+ T cells underwent expansion with viral peptide pools prior to sequencing. The authors isolated CD4+ T cells after approximately 9 days of culture. Vaccine administered to participants consisted of two doses of either BNT162b2 or mRNA-1273. This sample comprised CD4+ T cells from PBMCs cultured with HCoV-NL63 spike peptides, obtained after COVID-19 vaccination. Receptors originate from a human donor who received a COVID-19 vaccine. Some clones in this sample may be carry-over from other donors' samples.

V is TRBV6-6 and J is TRBJ1-6; maybe TRBD1 (5 bases). From germline, CDR1 is MNHNY and CDR2 SVGAGI (reference sequence). This CDR3 region has 13 residues. V was trimmed by 7 bases and J by 10 bases, leaving 14 bases between them. The CDR3 is CASNNPGTSPLHF. DNA for the CDR3: TGTGCCAGCAACAACCCGGGGACGTCACCCCTCCACTTT.

This sequence joins TRBV6-6 and TRBJ1-1, with D unresolved. The CDR3 length is 12 residues. Germline V lookup: CDR1 MNHNY, CDR2 SVGAGI (reference sequence). V was cut by 0 bases and J by 9 bases, with 8 bases left in between. CDR3 nucleotides: TGTGCCAGCAGTTACTCGAACCAGAAAGCTTTCTTT. Translation: CASSYSNQKAFF.

This clone was counted a few times. The chain couples TRBV7-3 to TRBJ1-1; 9 nucleotides agree with TRBD1. With V trimmed by 0 bases and J by 5 bases, 1 base remained unmatched. Germline V gives CDR1 SGHTA, CDR2 FQGTGA. This CDR3 region has 14 residues. CDR3 in DNA: TGTGCCAGCAGCTTAACGGGACAGGGAACTGAAGCTTTCTTT. Protein: CASSLTGQGTEAFF.

This clone came up a few times. CDR3 protein: CASSLTVNTGELFF. DNA for the CDR3: TGTGCCAGCAGCCTGACAGTCAACACCGGGGAGCTGTTTTTT. The chain is built from TRBV5-5 and TRBJ2-2; possible D gene TRBD1, 5 bases. This CDR3 is 14 amino acids long. Germline-derived CDR1 and CDR2 are SGHKS and YYEKEE (reference sequence). V lost 4 bases, J lost 2 bases, and 9 bases lay in between.

The J gene is TRBJ2-3, the V gene TRBV7-7, with unresolved D. Germline V gene data show CDR1 as SSHAT and CDR2 as FNYEAQ (reference sequence). This CDR3 is built from 14 residues. Trimming removed 0 bases from V and 5 bases from J, with 9 bases in between. CDR3 DNA: TGTGCCAGCAGCTTAGCAGGGCCGGGAGATACGCAGTATTTT. Residues: CASSLAGPGDTQYF.

The V and J genes are TRBV28 and TRBJ2-2; D gene uncertain. The V gene's germline CDR1 is MDHEN and CDR2 SYDVKM. V was cut by 2 bases and J by 5 bases, with 3 bases left in between. The CDR3 covers 12 residues. This chain's CDR3 is CASSLQTGELFF. CDR3 sequence (DNA): TGTGCCAGCAGTTTACAGACCGGGGAGCTGTTTTTT.

This clone was observed a few times. V and J are TRBV3-1 (or the pseudogene TRBV3-2) and TRBJ2-7; D gene unclear. Trimming took 4 bases from V and 2 from J, leaving 6 bases between them. CDR3 length equals 12 residues. Per germline, CDR1 LGHDT and CDR2 YNNKEL (reference sequence). The chain's CDR3 is CASSRGTYEQYV. The CDR3, as DNA: TGTGCCAGCAGCCGAGGAACCTACGAGCAGTACGTC.

V gene TRBV2 combines with J gene TRBJ1-2; TRBD1 agrees at 7 bases. V lost 5 bases to trimming and J lost 2 bases; unmatched junction nucleotides: 5. CDR1 and CDR2 from the germline V gene are SNHLY and FYNNEI. CDR3 length equals 14 residues. The CDR3: CASSIQGSNYGYTF. In DNA, the CDR3 is TGTGCCAGCAGTATACAGGGGTCCAACTATGGCTACACCTTC.

The rearrangement uses TRBV5-1 and TRBJ2-2, with a weak D call TRBD1 (6 bases). The CDR3 contains 17 residues. Per the germline V gene, CDR1 is SGHRS and CDR2 is YFSETQ. V lost 2 bases to trimming and J lost 1 base, with 15 bases between them. CDR3 in amino acids: CASSFVSGVRNTGELFF. In DNA form, the CDR3 reads TGCGCCAGCAGCTTTGTCTCAGGGGTCAGGAACACCGGGGAGCTGTTTTTT.

The chain combines TRBV11-2 with TRBJ1-1; TRBD1 matches 7 bases. The CDR3 loop spans 15 amino acids. V dropped 6 bases and J dropped 1; count of bases not matched to a gene: 8. The V gene's germline CDR1 is SGHAT and CDR2 FQNNGV. CDR3 protein: CASRVPGQRNTEAFF. CDR3 sequence (DNA): TGTGCCAGCAGAGTGCCGGGACAGCGGAACACTGAAGCTTTCTTT.

For the CDR3, the DNA is TGTGCCAGCAGCAAATCTCCCCCAGCGGAGCAGTACGTC. It yields the protein CASSKSPPAEQYV. The rearrangement joins TRBV21-1 to TRBJ2-7; TRBD2 is taken as the D call from the table, unchecked against the DNA. TRBV21-1 corresponds to a pseudogene. This CDR3 is 13 amino acids long.

The chain has TRBV2 and TRBJ1-1; D gene unclear. Trimming pared 7 bases from V and 1 base from J, leaving 10 bases between. From germline, CDR1 is SNHLY and CDR2 FYNNEI. CDR3 length: 13 residues. CDR3 in amino acids: CASTDGPNTEAFF. The CDR3 bases are TGTGCCAGCACCGACGGACCGAACACTGAAGCTTTCTTT.

The CDR3 reads CASRVPGFETQYF. The CDR3 nucleotides read TGTGCCAGTAGGGTACCGGGTTTTGAGACCCAGTACTTC. The chain recombines TRBV19 with TRBJ2-5; no clear D. Germline V gives CDR1 LNHDA, CDR2 SQIVND (reference sequence). This CDR3 is built from 13 residues. V shed 6 bases and J shed 5 bases, with 13 bases lying between them.

V is TRBV19 and J is TRBJ1-1, with TRBD1 as a possible D gene (6 bases). Germline V gives CDR1 LNHDA, CDR2 SQIVND (reference sequence). This CDR3 has 17 amino acids. The germline V and J ends were trimmed by 1 base and 0 bases, with 15 bases remaining between them. The CDR3: CASSIVVGGGMNTEAFF. The DNA of the CDR3 is TGTGCCAGTAGTATAGTTGTAGGGGGAGGGATGAACACTGAAGCTTTCTTT.

The rearrangement links TRBV19 to TRBJ2-5, with 7 bases identical to TRBD1. Germline CDR1 reads LNHDA; CDR2 reads SQIVND (reference sequence). V dropped 4 bases and J dropped 5; count of bases not matched to a gene: 7. The CDR3 length is 14 residues. CDR3 in DNA: TGTGCCAGTAGTAGCAACAGGGGCGCGGAGACCCAGTACTTC. Encoded protein: CASSSNRGAETQYF.

The chain carries TRBV28 and TRBJ2-3, with 8 positions matching TRBD2. Trimming took 2 bases from V and 4 from J; bases not matched to a gene: 5. The CDR3 runs 15 residues. Germline V gives CDR1 MDHEN, CDR2 SYDVKM. Here the CDR3 reads CASSLTGGHADTQYF. CDR3 nucleotides: TGTGCCAGCAGTTTAACGGGGGGGCACGCAGATACGCAGTATTTT.

This clone was found a few times. J is TRBJ1-1 and V is TRBV5-4; a weak D match, TRBD1 (6 bases). CDR1 is SGHNT, CDR2 YYREEE, per germline (reference sequence). V was trimmed by 5 bases and J by 5 bases, leaving 19 bases between them. The CDR3 runs 15 residues. The CDR3 region is CASSKQGLVGTEAFF. In DNA form, the CDR3 reads TGTGCCAGCAGTAAACAGGGTTTAGTGGGGACTGAAGCTTTCTTT.